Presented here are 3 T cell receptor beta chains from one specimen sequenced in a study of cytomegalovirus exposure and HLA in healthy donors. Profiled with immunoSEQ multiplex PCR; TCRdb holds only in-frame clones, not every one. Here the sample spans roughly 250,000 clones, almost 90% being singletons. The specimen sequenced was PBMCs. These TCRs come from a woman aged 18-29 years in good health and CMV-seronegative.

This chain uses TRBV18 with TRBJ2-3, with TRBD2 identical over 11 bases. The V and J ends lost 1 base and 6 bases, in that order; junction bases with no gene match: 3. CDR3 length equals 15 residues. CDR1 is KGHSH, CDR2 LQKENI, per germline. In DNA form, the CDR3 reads TGTGCCAGCTCACCACTAGCGGGGGGGCCGGATACGCAGTATTTT. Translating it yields CASSPLAGGPDTQYF. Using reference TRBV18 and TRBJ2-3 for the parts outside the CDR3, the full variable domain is NAGVMQNPRHLVRRRGQEARLRCSPMKGHSHVYWYRQLPEEGLKFMVYLQKENIIDESGMPKERFSAEFPKEGPSILRIQQVVRGDSAAYFCASSPLAGGPDTQYFGPGTRLTVL.

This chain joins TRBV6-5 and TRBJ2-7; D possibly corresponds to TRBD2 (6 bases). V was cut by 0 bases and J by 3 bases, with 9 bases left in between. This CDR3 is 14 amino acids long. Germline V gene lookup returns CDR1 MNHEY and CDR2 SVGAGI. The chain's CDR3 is CASSYSPGVYEQYV. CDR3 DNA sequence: TGTGCCAGCAGTTACTCTCCGGGGGTCTACGAGCAGTACGTC.

The DNA of the CDR3 is TGTGCCAGCAGCCCCCACCTAGCGGGGGAGAACACCGGGGAGCTGTTTTTT. Its protein product is CASSPHLAGENTGELFF. The rearrangement joins TRBV9 to TRBJ2-2; the match to TRBD2 covers 10 bases. V was pared by 4 bases and J by 1 base, with 7 bases of the junction left unmatched. Germline V gives CDR1 SGDLS, CDR2 YYNGEE. The CDR3 runs 17 residues.